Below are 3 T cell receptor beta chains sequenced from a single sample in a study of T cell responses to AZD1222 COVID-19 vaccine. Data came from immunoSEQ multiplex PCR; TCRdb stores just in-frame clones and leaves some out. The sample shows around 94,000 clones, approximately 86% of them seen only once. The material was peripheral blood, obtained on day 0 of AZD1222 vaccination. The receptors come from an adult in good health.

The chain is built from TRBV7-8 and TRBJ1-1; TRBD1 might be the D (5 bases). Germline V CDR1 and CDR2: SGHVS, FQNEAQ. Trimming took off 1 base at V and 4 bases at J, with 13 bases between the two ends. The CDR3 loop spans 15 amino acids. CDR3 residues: CASSLGGGRATEAFF. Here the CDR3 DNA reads TGTGCCAGCAGCTTAGGGGGGGGACGGGCCACTGAAGCTTTCTTT.

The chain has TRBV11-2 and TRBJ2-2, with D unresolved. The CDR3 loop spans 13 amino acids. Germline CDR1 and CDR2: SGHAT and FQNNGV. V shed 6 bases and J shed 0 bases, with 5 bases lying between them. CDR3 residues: CASRRSNTGELFF. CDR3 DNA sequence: TGTGCCAGCAGGAGATCGAACACCGGGGAGCTGTTTTTT.

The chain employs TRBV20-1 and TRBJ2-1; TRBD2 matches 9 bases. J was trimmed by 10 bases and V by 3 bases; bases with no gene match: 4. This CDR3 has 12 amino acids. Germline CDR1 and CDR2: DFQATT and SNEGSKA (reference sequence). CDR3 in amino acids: CSASLAGAEQFF. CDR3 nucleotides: TGCAGTGCTAGTTTAGCGGGGGCGGAGCAGTTCTTC.